The clone carrying this T cell receptor (beta chain) was recorded only once. The entry originates in a study of cytomegalovirus exposure and HLA in healthy donors. The PCR used 60 Vbeta and 13 Jbeta primers. Using immunoSEQ multiplex PCR, the repertoire was profiled, and TCRdb retains in-frame clones only, with some absent. The repertoire has about 67,000 clones, roughly 65% of them found once; the top ten carry approximately 2%. Germline CDR1 and CDR2: MGHRA and YSYEKL. The V gene lost 2 bases and the J gene lost 0 bases, with 7 bases spanning the gap. The CDR3 covers 14 residues. The sample comprised PBMCs. This chain links TRBV4-1 with TRBJ1-2, with no clear D. The sequence derives from a woman in her twenties or thirties in good health and CMV-seronegative. The DNA for the CDR3 is TGCGCCAGCAGCCAACAAAATGCTAACTATGGCTACACCTTC. Translated: CASSQQNANYGYTF.